This TCR beta chain was observed in a study of blood T cell repertoires in COVID-19. Looking at the study overall: Collection of acute and convalescent COVID-19 samples took place in the United States, Italy and Spain. The cDNA or gDNA used as material had been derived from T cells, B-cell-depleted T cells, or PBMCs.

Trimming left V 1 base short and J 5 bases short, with 6 bases between. CDR3 length: 13 residues. CDR1 and CDR2 (germline): MNHNS, SASEGT. Authors' data handling: Scientists estimated how many nucleated cells there were by amplifying reference gene primers. Generated by immunoSEQ multiplex PCR, the TCRdb table keeps only in-frame clones and is missing some. V, J and clone size were drawn from that table, and D and trimming were deduced from the DNA. The data hold some 280,000 clones, with 75% to 90% observed a single time. Sequenced input: peripheral blood. The receptor comes from a woman aged 40 to 50 who had recovered from COVID-19. This chain links TRBV6-1 with TRBJ2-1, with D hard to call. The CDR3 reads CASSEGWHNEQFF. CDR3 sequence (DNA): TGTGCCAGCAGTGAAGGATGGCACAATGAGCAGTTCTTC.